These 17 T cell receptor beta chains were all obtained from the same sample, sequenced in a study of tumor-infiltrating lymphocytes in primary liver carcinoma (TCRdb year 2017). Total RNA and DNA were co-extracted without cell sorting from roughly 20-30 mg of bulk tissue using the AllPrep DNA/RNA mini kit. Sequencing was performed on an Illumina HiSeq 2500. Starting from roughly 500 ng total RNA, TCRbeta-specific cDNA was produced by reverse transcription with a constant-region primer and ProtoScript II reverse transcriptase. Three nested multiplex PCR rounds, following a slightly modified ARM-PCR procedure, were used to build the TCRbeta libraries. Multiplex TRBV1-TRBV30 forward primers and a Cbeta reverse primer were used in the first two PCR rounds, each of which was run for around 9 cycles. TCRdb reworked the public reads: Q25 trimming with fastp, MiXCR clone assembly, productive beta chains retained. Entries that share a CDR3 protein sequence are merged under the most common genes and DNA. The sample records more than 45,000 distinct CDR3 sequences, around 77% of which are singletons. Around 22% of the sample rests with the top ten.

Sequenced: liver tumor tissue from sampling region 5. In light of the paper, this sample's cell subset or site label describes: tumor region T5, tumor centre. These receptors were obtained from a man between 35 and 55 years old with primary liver carcinoma and hepatitis B virus infection.

This clonotype was observed many times. The genes are TRBV2 and TRBJ1-4; D remains unclear. Germline assignment: CDR1 SNHLY and CDR2 FYNNEI. The V gene lost 6 bases and the J gene lost 2 bases, with 10 bases spanning the gap. This CDR3 contains 14 residues. CDR3 sequence: CASRITWTNEKLFF. CDR3 DNA: TGTGCCAGCAGGATAACATGGACTAATGAAAAACTGTTTTTT.

Of note for this clonotype: A much larger clonotype is one base distant, so this may be a read error. This chain connects TRBV20-1 to TRBJ1-5, with a possible D match to TRBD1 (5 bases). CDR1 DFQATT and CDR2 SNEGSKA come from the germline V gene (reference sequence). The CDR3 totals 13 residues. CDR3 loop: CSARDWRQGAQQF. CDR3 bases: TGCAGTGCTAGAGATTGGAGGCAAGGGGCCCAGCAGTTT.

This clonotype has more than one count but fewer than ten. This rearrangement joins TRBV6-6 to TRBJ2-7; D possibly corresponds to TRBD1 (6 bases). V shed 4 bases and J shed 7 bases, with 26 bases lying between them. The CDR3 sequence is 17 residues long. Germline CDR1 and CDR2: MNHNY and SVGAGI (reference sequence). The CDR3 DNA reads as TGTGCCAGCAGTTCCTCGCCGAACCAGGGGCCTAGGGATGAGCAGTACTTC. The encoded protein is CASSSSPNQGPRDEQYF.

The rearrangement uses TRBV7-9 and TRBJ2-7, with D possibly matching TRBD1 (6 bases). Germline values: CDR1 SEHNR, CDR2 FQNEAQ (reference sequence). Trimming removed 7 bases from V and 5 bases from J, with 18 bases in between. There are 14 residues in the CDR3. The CDR3 DNA follows: TGTGCCAGCAACTCGGGACACGGTGAGAACGAGCAGTACTTC. This encodes CASNSGHGENEQYF. The entire variable domain, with the rest obtained from reference TRBV7-9 and TRBJ2-7, is as follows: DTGVSQNPRHKITKRGQNVTFRCDPISEHNRLYWYRQTLGQGPEFLTYFQNEAQLEKSRLLSDRFSAERPKGSFSTLEIQRTEQGDSAMYLCASNSGHGENEQYFGPGTRLTVT.

This clonotype was picked up many times. J is TRBJ2-3 and V is TRBV24-1; D gene ambiguous. Germline assignment: CDR1 KGHDR and CDR2 SFDVKD. This CDR3 contains 13 residues. The V and J ends lost 8 bases and 1 base respectively, with 9 bases between them. CDR3 in amino acids: CATTASGTDTQYF. CDR3 DNA: TGTGCCACCACGGCCTCCGGCACAGATACGCAGTATTTT.

Ten or more counts support this clonotype. The chain couples TRBV5-4 to TRBJ2-7; D uncertain. Looked up from germline, CDR1 is SGHNT and CDR2 is YYREEE (reference sequence). The V end was cut by 2 bases, the J end by 6 bases, with 12 bases between. The CDR3 has 13 residues. The CDR3 reads CASSFASPGEQYF. CDR3 in DNA: TGTGCCAGCAGCTTCGCCTCACCAGGCGAGCAGTACTTC.

This clonotype was seen repeatedly, ten times or more. The rearrangement uses TRBV7-7 and TRBJ2-1; possible D gene TRBD1, 7 bases. The ends were cut back, 5 bases at V and 9 bases at J, with 11 bases in the middle. The CDR3 length is 12 residues. Looked up from germline, CDR1 is SSHAT and CDR2 is FNYEAQ (reference sequence). CDR3 in DNA: TGTGCCAGCAGCCCAGGGGGAGGTGAGCAGTTCTTC. Translation gives CASSPGGGEQFF.

As concerns this clonotype: One junction end disagrees with the germline gene, perhaps due to a read error. The rearrangement links TRBV5-4 to TRBJ2-1, with TRBD1 matching 12 bases. CDR1 and CDR2 from the germline V gene are SGHNT and YYREEE (reference sequence). The length of the CDR3 is 16 residues. The CDR3: CTSSLAPGQGAGEQFF. CDR3 DNA sequence: TGTACCAGCAGCTTGGCCCCGGGACAGGGGGCCGGTGAGCAATTCTTC.

This clonotype showed up just once. Germline and junction disagree at one end, which may indicate a read error. This chain connects TRBV4-1 to TRBJ2-5; 7 bases fit TRBD1. The CDR3 consists of 14 residues. CDR1 and CDR2 (germline): MGHRA, YSYEKL. The CDR3 sequence is CATSTRTGVKTQYF. CDR3 sequence (DNA): TGTGCCACCAGCACCCGGACAGGAGTCAAGACCCAGTACTTC.

A note on this clonotype: Germline and junction disagree at one end, which may indicate a read error. The gene calls are TRBV11-2 and TRBJ2-1; 9 bases map to TRBD2. The length of the CDR3 is 14 residues. The germline V gene encodes CDR1 SGHAT and CDR2 FQNNGV. The CDR3, as DNA: TGTGCCAACAATACTAGCGGGTTCTACATTGAGCAGTTCTTC. Its translation: CANNTSGFYIEQFF.

This clonotype is judged medium-sized (0.01 to 0.1%). The genes are TRBV14 and TRBJ2-1; 9 bases fit TRBD1. The germline gives CDR1 SGHDN, CDR2 FVKESK. The trim removed 6 bases at V and 7 bases at J, leaving 13 bases unmatched. CDR3 length equals 16 residues. CDR3: CASSRRQGGRLNEQFF. CDR3 nucleotides: TGTGCCAGCAGTCGTCGACAGGGGGGCCGGTTAAATGAGCAGTTCTTC.

The table lists this clonotype with a few counts. A single base separates this from a much larger clone, so it may be a read error. The rearrangement uses TRBV7-9 and TRBJ2-2; D may be TRBD2 (5 bases). The CDR3 is made up of 13 amino acids. The germline V gene has CDR1 SEHNR and CDR2 FQNEAQ (reference sequence). CDR3 coding DNA: TGTGCCAGCAGAGAGGACGGCGCCGGGGAGCTGTCTTTT. It codes for CASREDGAGELSF.

On this clonotype: Germline is not matched at one junction end, which may reflect a read error. This chain connects TRBV7-9 to TRBJ1-2, with 11 bases aligning to TRBD1. CDR1 and CDR2 from the germline V gene are SEHNR and FQNEAQ (reference sequence). This CDR3 region has 14 residues. CDR3 amino acids: CANRRDRGFHGYTF. The CDR3 coding sequence is TGCGCCAATAGAAGGGACAGGGGGTTTCATGGCTACACCTTC. Supplemented by reference TRBV7-9 and TRBJ1-2, the full variable domain reads DTGVSQNPRHKITKRGQNVTFRCDPISEHNRLYWYRQTLGQGPEFLTYFQNEAQLEKSRLLSDRFSAERPKGSFSTLEIQRTEQGDSAMYLCANRRDRGFHGYTFGSGTRLTVV.

A note on this clonotype: The CDR3 carries no conserved terminal phenylalanine or tryptophan, so it likely arises from a read error. V is TRBV29-1 and J is TRBJ2-1; possible D gene TRBD2, 5 bases. This CDR3 has 12 amino acids. Trimming left V 7 bases short and J 5 bases short, with 12 bases between. Germline loops: CDR1 SQVTM, CDR2 ANQGSEA. CDR3 region: CSGRLSDNEQFL. The CDR3 region has the DNA TGCAGCGGCCGACTATCGGACAATGAGCAGTTCCTC.

The chain is built from TRBV11-2 and TRBJ2-7; tentatively, D is TRBD1 (6 bases). V lost 3 bases and J lost 4, with 28 bases in between. This CDR3 has 19 residues. CDR1 and CDR2 from the germline V gene are SGHAT and FQNNGV. DNA for the CDR3: TGTGCCAGCAGCTTCGACAGGCCCCGACGTTCTTCGTACGGTTACGAGCAGTACTTC. It codes for CASSFDRPRRSSYGYEQYF.

This chain joins TRBV5-5 and TRBJ2-5, with a possible D match to TRBD2 (7 bases). Trimming shortened V by 6 bases and J by 7 bases, and 19 bases separated the two germline ends. The V gene's germline CDR1 is SGHKS and CDR2 YYEKEE (reference sequence). The CDR3 totals 14 residues. In nucleotides, the CDR3 is TGTGCCAGCATCTGGGGGGGGCGCGGAGCGACCCAGTACTTC. Translated, it gives CASIWGGRGATQYF.

For this clonotype: Being one base from a much bigger clone, this may be a read error. The rearrangement uses TRBV28 and TRBJ2-7; 8 bases agree with TRBD1. This CDR3 region has 15 residues. Germline V gene sequence: CDR1 MDHEN, CDR2 SYDVKM. As DNA, the CDR3 is TGTGTCAGCAGTCCTTACGGACAGGGTCGACACGAGCAGTACTTC. Its protein product is CVSSPYGQGRHEQYF. Supplemented by reference TRBV28 and TRBJ2-7, the full variable domain reads DVKVTQSSRYLVKRTGEKVFLECVQDMDHENMFWYRQDPGLGLRLIYFSYDVKMKEKGDIPEGYSVSREKKERFSLILESASTNQTSMYLCVSSPYGQGRHEQYFGPGTRLTVT.